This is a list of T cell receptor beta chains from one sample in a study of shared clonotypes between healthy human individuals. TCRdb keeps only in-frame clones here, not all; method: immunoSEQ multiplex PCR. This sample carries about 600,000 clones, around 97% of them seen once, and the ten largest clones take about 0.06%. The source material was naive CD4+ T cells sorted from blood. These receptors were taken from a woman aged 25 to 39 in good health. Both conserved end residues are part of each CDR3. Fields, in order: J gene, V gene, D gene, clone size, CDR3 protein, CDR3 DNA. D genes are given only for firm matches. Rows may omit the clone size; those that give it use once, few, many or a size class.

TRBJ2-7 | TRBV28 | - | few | CASKSSYEQYF | TGTGCCAGCAAGAGCTCCTACGAGCAGTACTTC
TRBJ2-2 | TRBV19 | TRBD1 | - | CASSMGTGNTGELFF | TGTGCCAGTAGTATGGGGACAGGGAACACCGGGGAGCTGTTTTTT
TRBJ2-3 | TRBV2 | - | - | CASGLEGAPDTQYF | TGTGCCAGCGGTCTAGAAGGCGCCCCAGATACGCAGTATTTT
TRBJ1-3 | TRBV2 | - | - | CASGTGFGNTIYF | TGTGCCAGCGGCACAGGGTTTGGAAACACCATATATTTT
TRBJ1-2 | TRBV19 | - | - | CASSIPGQVWYGYTF | TGTGCCAGTAGTATCCCGGGCCAGGTCTGGTATGGCTACACCTTC
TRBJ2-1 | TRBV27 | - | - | CASSSNVWGAGGRFGNEQFF | TGTGCCAGCAGTTCGAACGTTTGGGGGGCAGGGGGGAGGTTCGGGAATGAGCAGTTCTTC
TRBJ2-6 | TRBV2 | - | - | CASSRRVGSGANVLTF | TGTGCCAGCAGTCGCCGAGTGGGATCTGGGGCCAACGTCCTGACTTTC
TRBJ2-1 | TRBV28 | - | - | CASSSPGGYGISEQFF | TGTGCCAGCTCCTCACCCGGGGGTTACGGTATTTCGGAGCAGTTCTTC
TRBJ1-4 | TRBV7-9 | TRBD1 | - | CASSPGQGEEGEKLFF | TGTGCCAGCAGCCCGGGGCAGGGGGAAGAGGGGGAAAAACTGTTTTTT
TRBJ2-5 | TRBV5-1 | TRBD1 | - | CASSLEDRGQTQYF | TGCGCCAGCAGCTTAGAAGACAGGGGCCAGACCCAGTACTTC
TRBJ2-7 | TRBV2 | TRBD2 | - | CASSLSGSLSYEQYF | TGTGCCAGCAGTTTGAGCGGGAGCCTCTCCTACGAGCAGTACTTC
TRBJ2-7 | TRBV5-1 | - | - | CASSSTGTTVSSYEQYF | TGCGCCAGCAGTTCTACCGGGACAACCGTTAGCTCCTACGAGCAGTACTTC
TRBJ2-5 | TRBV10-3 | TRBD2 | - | CAISESLAGETQYF | TGTGCCATCAGTGAGTCCTTAGCGGGAGAGACCCAGTACTTC
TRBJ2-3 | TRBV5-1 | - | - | CASSLGAAIGSTDTQYF | TGCGCCAGCAGCTTGGGGGCTGCCATCGGTAGCACAGATACGCAGTATTTT
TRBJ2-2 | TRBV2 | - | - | CASSPWNTGELFF | TGTGCCAGCAGTCCATGGAACACCGGGGAGCTGTTTTTT
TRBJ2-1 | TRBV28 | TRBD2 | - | CAAAWRLAGVEQFF | TGTGCGGCAGCATGGAGACTAGCGGGAGTTGAGCAGTTCTTC
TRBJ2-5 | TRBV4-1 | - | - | CASSQEISDEETQYF | TGCGCCAGCAGCCAAGAGATAAGTGACGAAGAGACCCAGTACTTC
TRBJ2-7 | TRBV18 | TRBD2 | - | CASSQRTSGQYEQYF | TGTGCCAGCTCACAAAGGACTAGCGGGCAATACGAGCAGTACTTC
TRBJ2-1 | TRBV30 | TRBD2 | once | CAWSGRASYNEQFF | TGTGCCTGGAGCGGGAGGGCCTCCTACAATGAGCAGTTCTTC
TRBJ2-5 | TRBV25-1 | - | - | CASSDSRRGTETQYF | TGTGCCAGCAGCGATTCTCGAAGGGGGACGGAGACCCAGTACTTC
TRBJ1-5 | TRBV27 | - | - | CASSSFGVGNQPQHF | TGTGCCAGCAGTTCCTTTGGGGTGGGCAATCAGCCCCAGCATTTT
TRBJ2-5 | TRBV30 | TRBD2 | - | CAWSVVSGKETQYF | TGTGCCTGGAGTGTAGTGAGCGGGAAAGAGACCCAGTACTTC
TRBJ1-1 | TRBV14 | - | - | CASSQWGSTEAFF | TGTGCCAGCAGCCAATGGGGGAGCACTGAAGCTTTCTTT
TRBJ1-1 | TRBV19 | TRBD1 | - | CASSAQGDTEAFF | TGTGCCAGTAGTGCCCAGGGGGACACTGAAGCTTTCTTT